The next 25 T cell receptor beta chains were all read from a single sample in a study of CD8 T cells in Susac syndrome. Reverse transcription of roughly 0.45 to 1 ug RNA was performed with random hexamers. TCRdb used MiXCR to reprocess the immunoSEQ multiplex PCR reads, holding one entry per CDR3 protein. The data contain more than 200,000 distinct CDR3 sequences, approximately 94% of them singletons. Source material: CD4+ T cells from PBMCs. Receptors were obtained from a human donor with Susac syndrome.

The gene calls are TRBV6-5 and TRBJ1-1, with a tentative D call TRBD1 (6 bases). V was pared by 5 bases and J by 6 bases, with 13 bases between. Germline V gives CDR1 MNHEY, CDR2 SVGAGI. The CDR3 extends over 13 amino acids. The DNA for the CDR3 is TGTGCCAGCAGTCCCCGGGGGGCGGCTGAAGCTTTCTTT. It yields the protein CASSPRGAAEAFF.

The V gene is TRBV6-5, the J gene TRBJ1-1; TRBD1 is a possible D gene (6 bases). Trimming removed 5 bases from V and 5 bases from J, with 15 bases in between. This CDR3 has 14 amino acids. From germline, CDR1 is MNHEY and CDR2 SVGAGI. CDR3 DNA: TGTGCCAGCAGTGCCGAGGGGGGTAGGACTGAAGCTTTCTTT. This codes for CASSAEGGRTEAFF.

The chain combines TRBV9 with TRBJ2-5, with 8 bases fitting TRBD2. This CDR3 region has 16 residues. CDR1 SGDLS and CDR2 YYNGEE come from the germline V gene. Trimming took 3 bases from V and 0 from J; bases not matched to a gene: 7. CDR3 region: CASSDLGGGYQETQYF. CDR3 DNA: TGTGCCAGCAGCGACCTAGGCGGGGGGTACCAAGAGACCCAGTACTTC.

This clonotype was counted once. The chain couples TRBV25-1 to TRBJ2-3, with 12 bases matching TRBD1. This CDR3 comprises 16 residues. CDR1 MGHDK and CDR2 SYGVNS come from the germline V gene. Losses at the gene ends were 5 bases for V and 1 base for J; bases not matched to a gene: 4. DNA for the CDR3: TGTGCCAGCAGTCATGGGACAGGGGGCCGCACAGATACGCAGTATTTT. Its protein product is CASSHGTGGRTDTQYF.

The V call is TRBV5-6, the J call TRBJ1-1; D is unresolved. The CDR3 sequence is 14 residues long. With 4 bases removed from V and 1 base from J, the gap between germline ends came to 11 bases. In germline, CDR1 is SGHDT, CDR2 YYEEEE. CDR3 amino acids: CASSQPPANTEAFF. CDR3 nucleotides: TGTGCCAGCAGCCAACCACCCGCGAACACTGAAGCTTTCTTT.

The chain joins TRBV6-2 or TRBV6-3 to TRBJ2-1, with D possibly being TRBD2 (6 bases). The CDR3 sequence is 16 residues long. V was pared by 6 bases and J by 8 bases, with 23 bases between. Germline CDR1 reads MNHEY; CDR2 reads SVGEGT. In DNA form, the CDR3 reads TGTGCCAGCAGCCGCTTTCAGGTCCGAGGGGAGGATGAGCAGTTCTTC. Residues: CASSRFQVRGEDEQFF.

The chain joins TRBV4-3 to TRBJ1-1; D is unresolved. V lost 0 bases, J lost 11 bases, and 16 bases lay in between. Looked up from germline, CDR1 is LGHNA and CDR2 is YSLEER. The CDR3 totals 14 residues. CDR3 sequence reads: CASSQDIGTAGAFF. CDR3 nucleotide sequence: TGCGCCAGCAGCCAAGATATTGGAACAGCGGGGGCTTTCTTT.

This chain joins TRBV30 and TRBJ2-7; weak D call: TRBD1 (6 bases). Trimming cost V 4 bases and J 1 base, with 8 bases left between them. This CDR3 is 12 amino acids long. Looked up from germline, CDR1 is GTSNPN and CDR2 is SVGIG (reference sequence). CDR3 sequence reads: CAWNTGSYEQYF. The CDR3 nucleotides read TGTGCCTGGAATACAGGGTCCTACGAGCAGTACTTC.

The chain links TRBV3-1 to TRBJ1-1; possible D gene TRBD1, 5 bases. The CDR3 extends over 14 amino acids. With 1 base removed from V and 7 bases from J, the gap between germline ends came to 13 bases. Germline CDR1 is LGHDT and CDR2 is YNNKEL (reference sequence). The CDR3 loop reads CASSQVAGSIEAFF. In DNA form, the CDR3 reads TGTGCCAGCAGCCAAGTCGCAGGGTCTATTGAAGCTTTCTTT.

This rearrangement joins TRBV29-1 to TRBJ1-1; no clear D. The germline V gene encodes CDR1 SQVTM and CDR2 ANQGSEA. The V end was cut by 4 bases, the J end by 3 bases, with 15 bases between. CDR3 length: 14 amino acids. The CDR3 sequence: CSVVPINTYTEAFF. Here the CDR3 DNA reads TGCAGCGTTGTTCCGATTAACACCTACACTGAAGCTTTCTTT. Looking up the rest from reference TRBV29-1 and TRBJ1-1 gives the full variable domain: SAVISQKPSRDICQRGTSLTIQCQVDSQVTMMFWYRQQPGQSLTLIATANQGSEATYESGFVIDKFPISRPNLTFSTLTVSNMSPEDSSIYLCSVVPINTYTEAFFGQGTRLTVV.

V is TRBV30 and J is TRBJ2-3, with TRBD2 as a possible D gene (5 bases). Trimming removed 3 bases from V and 3 bases from J, with 10 bases in between. Germline CDR1 and CDR2: GTSNPN and SVGIG (reference sequence). CDR3 length: 13 residues. This chain's CDR3 is CAWSFSGTDTQYF. In nucleotides, the CDR3 is TGTGCCTGGAGCTTTTCGGGGACAGATACGCAGTATTTT.

The chain carries TRBV12-3 or TRBV12-4 and TRBJ1-5; possible D gene TRBD1, 6 bases. CDR3 length: 15 residues. With 6 bases removed from V and 3 bases from J, the gap between germline ends came to 15 bases. The CDR3 loop reads CASRLGARDNQPQHF. In DNA, the CDR3 is TGTGCCAGCAGACTGGGGGCGCGGGACAATCAGCCCCAGCATTTT.

The V gene is TRBV5-4, the J gene TRBJ2-3; 8 bases are a match to TRBD2. Germline V gives CDR1 SGHNT, CDR2 YYREEE (reference sequence). The CDR3 loop spans 15 amino acids. Losses at the gene ends were 0 bases for V and 5 bases for J; bases not matched to a gene: 5. The CDR3 protein is CASSLVGGAGDTQYF. In DNA form, the CDR3 reads TGTGCCAGCAGCTTGGTCGGGGGGGCGGGAGATACGCAGTATTTT.

The gene calls are TRBV20-1 and TRBJ1-1; 8 positions agree with TRBD1. The V and J ends lost 5 bases and 8 bases, in that order; junction bases with no gene match: 7. The germline gives CDR1 DFQATT, CDR2 SNEGSKA (reference sequence). This CDR3 comprises 12 residues. CDR3 amino acids: CSAPRQGQEAFF. CDR3 in DNA: TGCAGTGCTCCTCGACAGGGGCAGGAAGCTTTCTTT.

The V call is TRBV20-1, the J call TRBJ2-5; D may match TRBD1 or TRBD2 (5 bases each). V was trimmed by 3 bases and J by 5 bases, leaving 10 bases between them. Germline V lookup: CDR1 DFQATT, CDR2 SNEGSKA (reference sequence). CDR3 length equals 12 residues. Written as DNA, the CDR3 is TGCAGTGCTAGGGTGGGGGTTGAGACCCAGTACTTC. Translation: CSARVGVETQYF.

This chain uses TRBV9 with TRBJ2-6; D not certain. The CDR3 length is 15 residues. The ends were cut back, 1 base at V and 3 bases at J, with 8 bases in the middle. Germline CDR1 and CDR2: SGDLS and YYNGEE. The CDR3 spells CASSVFWDGANVLTF. In nucleotides, the CDR3 is TGTGCCAGCAGCGTATTCTGGGATGGGGCCAACGTCCTGACTTTC.

The V gene is TRBV20-1, the J gene TRBJ2-5; D perhaps matches TRBD2 (6 bases). The CDR3 loop spans 12 amino acids. CDR1 is DFQATT and CDR2 is SNEGSKA in the germline V gene (reference sequence). V was shortened by 3 bases and J by 5 bases, with 10 bases between the two germline ends. CDR3 DNA sequence: TGCAGTGCTAGGGAGGGGTATGAGACCCAGTACTTC. Amino acid sequence: CSAREGYETQYF.

The V and J genes are TRBV3-1 and TRBJ1-1; D might be TRBD1 (5 bases). V dropped 5 bases and J dropped 5 bases, with 9 bases sitting between them. The germline V gene has CDR1 LGHDT and CDR2 YNNKEL (reference sequence). This CDR3 is 12 amino acids long. CDR3 sequence reads: CASSGAGTEAFF. The CDR3 nucleotides read TGTGCCAGCAGCGGGGCAGGTACTGAAGCTTTCTTT.

This clonotype occurred once. The chain combines TRBV12-3 or TRBV12-4 with TRBJ2-3, with 8 positions matching TRBD1. With V trimmed by 4 bases and J by 4 bases, 7 bases remained unmatched. The CDR3 totals 15 residues. For the CDR3, the DNA is TGTGCCAGCAGTTCCGACAGGGGTGTTGCAGATACGCAGTATTTT. Amino acids: CASSSDRGVADTQYF.

The gene calls are TRBV19 and TRBJ1-2, with unresolved D. The germline gives CDR1 LNHDA, CDR2 SQIVND (reference sequence). Trimming removed 2 bases from V and 4 bases from J, with 5 bases in between. CDR3 length: 12 residues. The CDR3 coding sequence is TGTGCCAGTAGTATACGGGCCTATGGCTACACCTTC. Residues: CASSIRAYGYTF.

The V and J genes are TRBV3-1 and TRBJ2-7; D may be TRBD2 (6 bases). The germline V and J ends were trimmed by 0 bases and 6 bases, with 9 bases remaining between them. CDR1 and CDR2 (germline): LGHDT, YNNKEL (reference sequence). The CDR3 spans 13 residues. For the CDR3, the DNA is TGTGCCAGCAGCCAAGATTCCGGGAGCGAGCAGTACTTC. This encodes CASSQDSGSEQYF.

The chain uses TRBV4-3 and TRBJ1-2; D gene uncertain. V dropped 0 bases and J dropped 8 bases, with 10 bases sitting between them. There are 13 residues in the CDR3. Germline lookup yields CDR1 LGHNA and CDR2 YSLEER. The CDR3: CASSQDVWAGYTF. DNA of the CDR3: TGCGCCAGCAGCCAAGACGTCTGGGCGGGCTACACCTTC.

This chain uses TRBV20-1 with TRBJ1-1, with 12 bases matching TRBD1. The CDR3 extends over 16 amino acids. Looked up from germline, CDR1 is DFQATT and CDR2 is SNEGSKA (reference sequence). V gave up 4 bases and J gave up 5 bases; unmatched junction bases: 11. The CDR3 DNA follows: TGCAGTGCTACTACTAGGGACAGGGGGCATTGGACTGAAGCTTTCTTT. Translation: CSATTRDRGHWTEAFF.

V and J are TRBV7-9 and TRBJ1-3, with D maybe TRBD1 (5 bases). Germline CDR1 SEHNR, CDR2 FQNEAQ (reference sequence). CDR3 length: 13 amino acids. The V end was cut by 7 bases, the J end by 3 bases, with 10 bases between. The CDR3 protein is CASTPGVGNTIYF. Here the CDR3 DNA reads TGTGCCAGCACGCCGGGGGTTGGAAACACCATATATTTT.

The chain uses TRBV20-1 and TRBJ2-1; unclear D gene. Deletions cut 0 bases from V and 16 bases from J, with 19 bases between. This CDR3 has 13 residues. CDR1 is DFQATT and CDR2 is SNEGSKA in the germline V gene (reference sequence). CDR3 in amino acids: CSARDTRAVNFFF. The CDR3 DNA reads as TGCAGTGCTAGAGATACTCGGGCCGTGAATTTCTTCTTC.